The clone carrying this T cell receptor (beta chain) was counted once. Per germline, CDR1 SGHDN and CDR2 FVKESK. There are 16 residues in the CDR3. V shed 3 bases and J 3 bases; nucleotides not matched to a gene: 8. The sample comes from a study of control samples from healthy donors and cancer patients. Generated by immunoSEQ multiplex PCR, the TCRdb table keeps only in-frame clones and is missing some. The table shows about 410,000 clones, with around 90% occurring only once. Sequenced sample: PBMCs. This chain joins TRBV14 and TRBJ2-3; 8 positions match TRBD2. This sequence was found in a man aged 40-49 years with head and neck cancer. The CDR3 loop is CASSQFSGSPTDTQYF. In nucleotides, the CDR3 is TGTGCCAGCAGCCAGTTCAGCGGGAGCCCGACAGATACGCAGTATTTT.